This TCR beta chain derives from a study of chemoradiotherapy in HPV16-positive cancers. General observations from the study: In HPV16-positive patients, HPV-responsive T-cell expansion tracked better recurrence-free survival.

Method: immunoSEQ multiplex PCR; TCRdb's copy keeps in-frame clones and lacks some. The sample gives about 15,000 clones, about three quarters of which show up once; under 1.5% is in the top ten. Repeated repertoire sampling spanned the course of chemoradiotherapy. Comments on this clone: Its antigen is not identified.

V gave up 2 bases and J gave up 0 bases, with 10 bases separating them. The CDR3 covers 15 residues. In germline, CDR1 is KGHSH, CDR2 LQKENI. Sample acquisition took place from a patient who underwent chemoradiotherapy. This chain links TRBV18 with TRBJ1-1; D call uncertain. This TCR was sampled from a human donor with HPV-associated anogenital cancer. This CDR3 reads CASSPERNMNTEAFF. CDR3 nucleotides: TGTGCCAGCTCACCAGAGAGAAACATGAACACTGAAGCTTTCTTT.